This T cell receptor (beta chain) was captured by sequencing in a study of blood T cell repertoires in COVID-19. For the study at large: Sites across the United States, Italy and Spain contributed samples from acute and convalescent COVID-19.

Original handling: Quantification of nucleated cells was approximated via reference gene primer amplification. Assay used: immunoSEQ multiplex PCR; TCRdb lists only in-frame clones, some missing. That table supplies the V and J calls and clone size; D and trimming were determined from the DNA. The data show about 71,000 clones, with just over 85% seen just once and 1.5% to 2% held by the top ten. Germline CDR1 LNHDA, CDR2 SQIVND (reference sequence). V lost 3 bases, J lost 3 bases, and 10 bases lay in between. This CDR3 comprises 14 residues. This rearrangement joins TRBV19 to TRBJ2-3; D is uncertain. This receptor was taken from a young man with acute or convalescent COVID-19. The source material was peripheral blood. The CDR3 protein is CASSISFTTDTQYF. CDR3 coding DNA: TGTGCCAGTAGTATTAGCTTTACGACAGATACGCAGTATTTT. Full variable domain (remainder filled in from reference TRBV19 and TRBJ2-3): DGGITQSPKYLFRKEGQNVTLSCEQNLNHDAMYWYRQDPGQGLRLIYYSQIVNDFQKGDIAEGYSVSREKKESFPLTVTSAQKNPTAFYLCASSISFTTDTQYFGPGTRLTVL.